This T cell receptor (beta chain) was captured by sequencing in a study of Ad26.COV2.S vaccination and SARS-CoV-2 variants. Indicated treatment: about 20 received Ad26.COV2.S at low or high dose, single or two shots; 5 received placebo; per-sample allocation not given. Specimens were obtained on day 63 following the first vaccine or placebo injection. On this clone itself: Its target is not known.

CDR3 size: 13 residues. CDR1 is MGHDK, CDR2 SYGVNS, per germline. The trim removed 11 bases at V and 8 bases at J, leaving 8 bases unmatched. General observations from the study: Vaccine and placebo recipients had comparable breadth of non-spike TCRs.

Data came from immunoSEQ multiplex PCR; TCRdb stores just in-frame clones and leaves some out. In the table there are around 420,000 clones, over 75% of which are singletons. The chain carries TRBV25-1 and TRBJ1-6; 8 nucleotides align to TRBD1. The source of this sequence is a person between 18 and 65 years old who received the Ad26.COV2.S COVID-19 vaccine or a placebo. Here the sequenced sample was peripheral blood, taken in a trial of Ad26.COV2.S vaccine versus placebo. DNA of the CDR3: TGTGCCGCAGGGGGCCCAGTGGATTCACCCCTCCACTTT. This sequence encodes CAAGGPVDSPLHF.